This T cell receptor (beta chain) emerged from a study of OX40 agonist ivuxolimab in advanced cancers. V was trimmed by 2 bases and J by 0 bases, leaving 8 bases between them. The CDR3 is 15 amino acids. CDR1 is MRHNA, CDR2 SNTAGT, per germline. The assay was immunoSEQ multiplex PCR, and TCRdb's table has in-frame clones only and misses some. This sample has tens of thousands of clones; roughly 80% occur once, and the top ten carry roughly 1.9%. This clone was counted a few times. The chain couples TRBV6-4 to TRBJ2-1; D not resolved. This sample comprised CD4+ or CD8+ T cells sorted from blood, obtained in a trial of the OX40 agonist ivuxolimab. The source is an adult with an advanced solid tumor such as melanoma, head and neck, liver or kidney cancer. The CDR3 region has the DNA TGTGCCAGCAGTGACGGTCCGAGCTCCTACAATGAGCAGTTCTTC. Its protein product is CASSDGPSSYNEQFF.